This T cell receptor beta chain came from a study of shared clonotypes between healthy human individuals (dated by TCRdb to the early 2020s). Turning to the overall study: The cohort included three men and a couple of women between 18 and 49 years of age. For each donor, CD4 naive and CD4 memory were each run on three plates, CD8 naive on two plates, and CD8 memory on one plate. Blood TCR repertoires of a handful of healthy adults were deeply sequenced to estimate repertoire size and the extent of clonotype sharing between individuals. Libraries were prepared and TCR repertoires were sequenced by different laboratories using diverse techniques, in order to increase sequencing depth and limit assay-specific biases. Per donor, leukapheresis produced somewhere between about 0.94 and 9.5 billion PBMCs.

Results and caveats for the whole study, not just this receptor: Rarefaction of sorted-subset datasets indicated incomplete sequencing despite the large sequencing depth. Pairwise subsampling led to the expectation that sequencing depth would affect the degree of clonotype sharing among donors. Sampling was restricted to blood, and TCR repertoires in tissue are likely to differ from TCR repertoires in blood. Clonotypes shared by all four sorted-subset donors showed higher generation probabilities than non-shared clonotypes. About 4.5% of naive CD4, 3.5% of naive CD8, roughly 2.4% of memory CD4, and 0.4% of memory CD8 clonotypes were shared across several donors. Because the study included only a small number of donors, the genetic and exposure-history diversity represented was limited. Naive subsets generally had larger estimated clonotype richness than memory subsets.

CD8 naive samples were obtained by positive selection for CCR7 among CD45RO-negative cells, yielding a CD45RA+CCR7+ population from which TemRA cells were excluded. Healthy HIV-negative adults with no recently reported acute infections or vaccinations were included as donors. Only Caucasian adults living in Nashville, Tennessee, USA were represented among the donors. After blood collection by leukapheresis, PBMCs were isolated using Ficoll-Histopaque density gradient centrifugation and then cryopreserved in the vapor phase of liquid nitrogen. Analytical flow cytometry was used to check the purity and quantity of every magnetically sorted T cell population. Genomic DNA was isolated from every sorted fraction and measured by UV absorbance on a Nanodrop 2000c. TCR CDR3 regions were amplified from genomic DNA by multiplex PCR using the deep immunoSEQ assay. For each cell subset, the extracted genomic DNA was distributed evenly across all wells of several immunoSEQ 96-well plates, and each plate served as one replicate. For sorted subsets, around 200 ng genomic DNA, equal to tens of thousands of T cell genomes, was loaded into each replicate PCR. Purified libraries were quantified with a Qubit 3.0 fluorometer, sized on a Bioanalyzer 2100, and re-quantified with the KAPA Library Quantification kit. Every immunoSEQ 96-well plate was sequenced on a dedicated single-read 150-cycle Illumina NextSeq 550 flow cell. The source study handled its data this way. Because the immunoSEQ output held only junctional sequences and lacked quality scores, the filtering could not match the filtering applied to full-length reads. To assign V/J genes and CDR3, sequences were annotated against IMGT germline references using PyIR, a Python wrapper for IgBLAST v1.9. Any read was removed if the V/J assignment was weak (E-value above 1e-6), the CDR3 was missing, or the read contained stop codons, out-of-frame junctions, or ambiguous translated residues. V3J clonotypes were defined as sequences sharing an identical inferred V gene, J gene, and CDR3 amino acid sequence. To compute the percentage overlap between repertoires, the number of shared unique clonotypes was divided by the size of the smaller repertoire. Three approaches were used to assess repertoire richness: RTK rarefaction, the Chao1 estimator, and Recon v2.1 estimates of unobserved clonotypes. Generation probabilities were computed with OLGA for all TCRbeta clonotypes obtained by the gDNA method from a handful of donors. The table comes from immuneACCESS by way of TCRdb, which keeps in-frame sequences with V and J called. Part of the clones is missing from these tables; in studies checked, under half for an unresolved V gene and the rest for unknown reasons. V, J and clone size derive from that table, while D and trimming were established from the DNA sequence. Counted in this sample were approximately 2,200,000 clones; more than 85% of them appeared once. 1.7% of the sample is taken by the ten largest.

After removal of 4 bases from V and 6 bases from J, the junction retains 18 bases not matched to a gene. CDR1 SGHTA and CDR2 FQGNSA were looked up in the germline V gene. The CDR3 numbers 18 residues from cysteine through phenylalanine. Only the CDR3 DNA stays, 54 bases, in frame from base 1. As regards this clone: No cognate antigen has been identified for it. Qualities for individual bases were not recorded, and no much larger clone is one base off.

The V and J segments used are TRBV7-2 and TRBJ2-7; TRBD2 fits 10 bases in the junction. The sequence derives from a young man in good health. Some clones in this sample may be carry-over from other donors' samples. Material for sequencing was naive CD8+ T cells from PBMCs. Reading the label with the study, this specimen's cell subset or site is: CD45RA+CCR7+. CDR3 protein: CASSSAGNLAGVSSEQYF. The nucleotide sequence is TGTGCCAGCAGCTCGGCGGGGAACCTAGCGGGAGTGTCATCCGAGCAGTACTTC.